The clone carrying this TCR beta chain was counted between two and nine times. This specimen belongs to a study of HIV-infected patients and healthy controls. Deletions cut 6 bases from V and 2 bases from J, with 25 bases between. CDR1 DFQATT and CDR2 SNEGSKA come from the germline V gene (reference sequence). This CDR3 comprises 17 residues. TCRdb re-analysed the 5' RACE reads in MiXCR, keeping a single row per CDR3 protein. The data show approximately 67,000 distinct CDR3 sequences, around 17% seen once. The specimen sequenced was CD4+ T cells from blood. The J gene is TRBJ1-1, the V gene TRBV20-1, with D maybe TRBD1 (5 bases). The receptor comes from a human donor in good health. CDR3 region: CSATRHGGGLTNTEAFF. CDR3 DNA: TGCAGTGCCACCCGACACGGGGGGGGACTGACCAACACTGAAGCTTTCTTT.